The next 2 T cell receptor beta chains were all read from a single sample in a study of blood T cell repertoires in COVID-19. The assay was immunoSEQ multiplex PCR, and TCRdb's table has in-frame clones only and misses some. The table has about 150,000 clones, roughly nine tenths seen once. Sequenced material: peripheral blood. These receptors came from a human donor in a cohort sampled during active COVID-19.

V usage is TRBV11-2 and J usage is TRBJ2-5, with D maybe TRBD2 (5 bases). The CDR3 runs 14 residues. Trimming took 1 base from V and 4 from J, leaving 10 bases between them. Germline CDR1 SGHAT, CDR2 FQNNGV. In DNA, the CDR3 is TGTGCCAGCAGCTTAGGAGGGTATTCAGAGACCCAGTACTTC. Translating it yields CASSLGGYSETQYF.

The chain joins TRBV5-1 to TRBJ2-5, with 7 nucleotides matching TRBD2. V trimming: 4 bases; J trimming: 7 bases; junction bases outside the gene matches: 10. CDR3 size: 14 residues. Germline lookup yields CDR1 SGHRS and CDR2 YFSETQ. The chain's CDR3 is CASSRDQRGGTQYF. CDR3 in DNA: TGCGCCAGCAGCCGGGACCAGCGGGGTGGGACCCAGTACTTC. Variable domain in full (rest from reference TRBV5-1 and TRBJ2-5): KAGVTQTPRYLIKTRGQQVTLSCSPISGHRSVSWYQQTPGQGLQFLFEYFSETQRNKGNFPGRFSGRQFSNSRSEMNVSTLELGDSALYLCASSRDQRGGTQYFGPGTRLLVL.